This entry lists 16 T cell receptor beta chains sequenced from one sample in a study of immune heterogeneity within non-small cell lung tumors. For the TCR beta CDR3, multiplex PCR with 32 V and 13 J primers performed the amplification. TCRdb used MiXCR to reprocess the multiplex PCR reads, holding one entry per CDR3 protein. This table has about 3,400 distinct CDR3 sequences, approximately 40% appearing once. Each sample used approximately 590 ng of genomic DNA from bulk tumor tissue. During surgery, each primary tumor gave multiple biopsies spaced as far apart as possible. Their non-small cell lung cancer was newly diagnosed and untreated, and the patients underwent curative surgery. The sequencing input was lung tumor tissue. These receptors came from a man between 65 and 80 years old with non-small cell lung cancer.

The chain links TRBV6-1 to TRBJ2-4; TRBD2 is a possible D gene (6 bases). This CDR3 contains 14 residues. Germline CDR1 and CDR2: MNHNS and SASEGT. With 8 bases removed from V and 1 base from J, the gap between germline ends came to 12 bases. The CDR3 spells CASLGRTAKNIQYF. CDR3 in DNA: TGTGCCAGCTTGGGGAGGACGGCCAAAAACATTCAGTACTTC.

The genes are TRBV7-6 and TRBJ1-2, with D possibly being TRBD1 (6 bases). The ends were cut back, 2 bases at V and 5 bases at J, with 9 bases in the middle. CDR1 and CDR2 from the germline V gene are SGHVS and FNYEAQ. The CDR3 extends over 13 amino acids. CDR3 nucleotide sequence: TGTGCCAGCAGCTTACAGGGGTATTATGGCTACACCTTC. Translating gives CASSLQGYYGYTF.

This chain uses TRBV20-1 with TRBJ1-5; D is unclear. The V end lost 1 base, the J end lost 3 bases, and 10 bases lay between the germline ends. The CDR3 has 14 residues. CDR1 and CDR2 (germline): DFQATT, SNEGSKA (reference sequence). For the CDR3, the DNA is TGCAGTGCTAGAGTTGGTGGCACCAATCAGCCCCAGCATTTT. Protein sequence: CSARVGGTNQPQHF.

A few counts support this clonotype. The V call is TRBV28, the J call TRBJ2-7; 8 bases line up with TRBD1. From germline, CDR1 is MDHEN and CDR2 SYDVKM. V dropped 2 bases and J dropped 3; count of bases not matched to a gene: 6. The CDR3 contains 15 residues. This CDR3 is CASSLPGQGNYEQYF. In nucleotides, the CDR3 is TGTGCCAGCAGTTTACCCGGACAGGGAAACTACGAGCAGTACTTC.

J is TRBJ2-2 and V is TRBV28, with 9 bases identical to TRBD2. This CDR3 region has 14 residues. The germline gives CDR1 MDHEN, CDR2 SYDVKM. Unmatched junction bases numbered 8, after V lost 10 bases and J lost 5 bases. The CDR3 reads CAIRGTSQTGELFF. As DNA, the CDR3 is TGTGCCATACGGGGGACTAGCCAAACCGGGGAGCTGTTTTTT.

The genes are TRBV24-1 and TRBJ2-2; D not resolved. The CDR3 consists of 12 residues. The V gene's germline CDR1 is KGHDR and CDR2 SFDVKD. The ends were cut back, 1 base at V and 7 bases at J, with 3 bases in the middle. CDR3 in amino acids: CATSDFDGELFF. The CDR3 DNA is TGTGCCACCAGTGATTTTGACGGGGAGCTGTTTTTT.

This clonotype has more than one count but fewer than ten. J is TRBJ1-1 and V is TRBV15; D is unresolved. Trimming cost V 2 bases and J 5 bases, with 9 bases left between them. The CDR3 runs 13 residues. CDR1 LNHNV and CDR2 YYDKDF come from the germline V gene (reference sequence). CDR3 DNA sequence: TGTGCCACCAGCAGAAACAAAGGGACTGAAGCTTTCTTT. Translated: CATSRNKGTEAFF.

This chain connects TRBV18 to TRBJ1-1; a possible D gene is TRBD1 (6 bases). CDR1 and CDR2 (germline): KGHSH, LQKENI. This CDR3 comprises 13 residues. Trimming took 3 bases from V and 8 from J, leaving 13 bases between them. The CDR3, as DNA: TGTGCCAGCTCACCCGCTGGACAGACCGAAGCTTTCTTT. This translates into CASSPAGQTEAFF.

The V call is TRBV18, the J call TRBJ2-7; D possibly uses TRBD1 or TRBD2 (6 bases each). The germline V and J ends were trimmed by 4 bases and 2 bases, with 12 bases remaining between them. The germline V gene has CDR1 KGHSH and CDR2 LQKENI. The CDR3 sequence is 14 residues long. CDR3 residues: CASSQEGGTYEQYF. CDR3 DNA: TGTGCCAGCTCACAAGAAGGGGGGACCTACGAGCAGTACTTC. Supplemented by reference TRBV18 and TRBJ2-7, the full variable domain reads NAGVMQNPRHLVRRRGQEARLRCSPMKGHSHVYWYRQLPEEGLKFMVYLQKENIIDESGMPKERFSAEFPKEGPSILRIQQVVRGDSAAYFCASSQEGGTYEQYFGPGTRLTVT.

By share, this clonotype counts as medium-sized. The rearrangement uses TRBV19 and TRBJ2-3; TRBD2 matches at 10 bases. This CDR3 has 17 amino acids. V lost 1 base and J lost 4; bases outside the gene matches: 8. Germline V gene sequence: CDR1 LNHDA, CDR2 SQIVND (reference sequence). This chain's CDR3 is CASSIGPAGGRPDTQYF. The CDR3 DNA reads TGTGCCAGTAGTATAGGCCCAGCGGGAGGGAGGCCAGATACGCAGTATTTT.

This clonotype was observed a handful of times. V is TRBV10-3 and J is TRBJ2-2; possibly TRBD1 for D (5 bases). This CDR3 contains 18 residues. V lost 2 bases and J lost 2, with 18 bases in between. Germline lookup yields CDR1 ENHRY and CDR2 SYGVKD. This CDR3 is CAISEIPAGSENTGELFF. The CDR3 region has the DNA TGTGCCATCAGTGAGATTCCCGCAGGGTCGGAAAACACCGGGGAGCTGTTTTTT.

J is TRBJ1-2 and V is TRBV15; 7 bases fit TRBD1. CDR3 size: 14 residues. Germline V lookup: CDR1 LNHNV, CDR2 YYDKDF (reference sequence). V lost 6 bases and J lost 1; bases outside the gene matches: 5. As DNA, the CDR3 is TGTGCCACCAGTCCGACAGGGATTAACTATGGCTACACCTTC. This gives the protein CATSPTGINYGYTF.

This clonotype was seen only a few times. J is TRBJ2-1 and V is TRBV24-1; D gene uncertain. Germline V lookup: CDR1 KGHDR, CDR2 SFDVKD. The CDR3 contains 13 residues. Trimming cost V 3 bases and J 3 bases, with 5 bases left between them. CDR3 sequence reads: CATSDGIYNEQFF. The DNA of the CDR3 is TGTGCCACCAGTGATGGCATCTACAATGAGCAGTTCTTC.

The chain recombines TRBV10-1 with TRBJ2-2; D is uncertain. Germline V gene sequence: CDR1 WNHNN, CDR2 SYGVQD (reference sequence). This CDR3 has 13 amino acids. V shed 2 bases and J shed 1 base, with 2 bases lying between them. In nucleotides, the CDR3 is TGCGCCAGCAGTGAGCGGAACACCGGGGAGCTGTTTTTT. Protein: CASSERNTGELFF.

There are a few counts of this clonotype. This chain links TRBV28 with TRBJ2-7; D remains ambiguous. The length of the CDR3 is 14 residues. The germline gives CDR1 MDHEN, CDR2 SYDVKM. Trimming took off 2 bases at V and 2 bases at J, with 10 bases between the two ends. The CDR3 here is CASSLMPRTYEQYF. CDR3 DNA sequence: TGTGCCAGCAGTTTAATGCCGAGAACCTACGAGCAGTACTTC.

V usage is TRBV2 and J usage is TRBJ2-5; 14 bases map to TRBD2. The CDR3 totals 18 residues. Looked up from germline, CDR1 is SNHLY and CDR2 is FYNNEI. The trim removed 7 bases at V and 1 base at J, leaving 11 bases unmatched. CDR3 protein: CASTRGLAGGPSQETQYF. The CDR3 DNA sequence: TGTGCCAGCACCCGAGGACTAGCGGGAGGTCCTAGCCAAGAGACCCAGTACTTC.